The 13 T cell receptor beta chains in this list originate from one sample, sequenced in a study of human T cells and chemical hapten exposure. The time point: patch test 2, 6 weeks after DPC sensitization. Treatment reported: therapeutic diphenylcyclopropenone sensitization with weekly scalp DPC. TCRdb independently ran MiXCR on the RACE reads; one entry per CDR3 protein. The data show about 82,000 distinct CDR3 sequences, with around 7% seen just once and 1.3% held by the top ten. The sample was whole blood, taken in connection with sensitization to the hapten diphenylcyclopropenone (DPC). These receptors were collected from a woman younger than 45 with alopecia areata. Some clones in this sample may be carry-over from other donors' samples.

This clonotype showed up just a few times. The chain is built from TRBV19 and TRBJ1-5; D not resolved. V gave up 3 bases and J gave up 0 bases, with 9 bases separating them. The CDR3 runs 15 residues. Looked up from germline, CDR1 is LNHDA and CDR2 is SQIVND (reference sequence). The CDR3, as DNA: TGTGCCAGTAGTATTTACGATCATAGCAATCAGCCCCAGCATTTT. It translates to CASSIYDHSNQPQHF.

This clonotype was counted ten times or more. This sequence joins TRBV10-3 and TRBJ2-3; 8 bases are shared with TRBD2. The V gene's germline CDR1 is ENHRY and CDR2 SYGVKD. The J segment lost 0 bases and the V segment lost 4 bases, leaving 9 bases of the junction unmatched. This CDR3 has 17 amino acids. The CDR3 coding sequence is TGTGCCATCAGTGCCATCCGGGGCGGGGGGAGCACAGATACGCAGTATTTT. Amino acid sequence: CAISAIRGGGSTDTQYF.

The CDR3 nucleotides read TGTGCCAGCTCGCCTAGCCGGACGGCTACTATAAACACCGGGGAGCTGTTTTTT. The encoded protein is CASSPSRTATINTGELFF. The V gene is TRBV18, the J gene TRBJ2-2; possible D gene TRBD2, 5 bases. The CDR3 totals 18 residues. CDR1 KGHSH and CDR2 LQKENI come from the germline V gene. V was trimmed by 6 bases and J by 2 bases, leaving 22 bases between them.

This sequence joins TRBV3-1 and TRBJ2-3, with a weak D call TRBD2 (7 bases). This CDR3 has 16 residues. Trimming shortened V by 4 bases and J by 1 base, and 15 bases separated the two germline ends. Germline CDR1 LGHDT, CDR2 YNNKEL (reference sequence). The CDR3: CASSPYGGGRTDTQYF. The CDR3, as DNA: TGTGCCAGCAGCCCATATGGGGGGGGCCGCACAGATACGCAGTATTTT.

This clonotype was observed at least ten times. The chain links TRBV12-3 or TRBV12-4 to TRBJ2-7; D unclear. The CDR3 has 14 residues. V lost 6 bases to trimming and J lost 3 bases, with 15 bases between them. The CDR3 spells CASSNPPQSYEQYF. The CDR3 region has the DNA TGTGCCAGCAGCAACCCCCCGCAAAGCTACGAGCAGTACTTC.

In this sample, this clonotype turned up many times. The CDR3 bases are TGCGCCAGCAGCCAAAGCTCACCAACAGGGGGGACTGGGGCCAACGTCCTGACTTTC. Its protein product is CASSQSSPTGGTGANVLTF. This chain uses TRBV5-1 with TRBJ2-6; 8 nucleotides align to TRBD1. Germline CDR1 SGHRS, CDR2 YFSETQ. With 4 bases clipped from V and 2 bases from J, the junction kept 14 bases outside the gene matches. The length of the CDR3 is 19 residues. Looking up the rest from reference TRBV5-1 and TRBJ2-6 gives the full variable domain: KAGVTQTPRYLIKTRGQQVTLSCSPISGHRSVSWYQQTPGQGLQFLFEYFSETQRNKGNFPGRFSGRQFSNSRSEMNVSTLELGDSALYLCASSQSSPTGGTGANVLTFGAGSRLTVL.

There are many counts of this clonotype. The chain joins TRBV12-3 or TRBV12-4 to TRBJ2-5, with 12 bases fitting TRBD1. The CDR3 covers 14 residues. Trimming at V came to 4 bases and at J to 4 bases, leaving 1 base not matched to a gene. The chain's CDR3 is CASSWDRGRETQYF. The CDR3 DNA sequence: TGTGCCAGCAGTTGGGACAGGGGGCGAGAGACCCAGTACTTC.

This clonotype was seen at least ten times. V usage is TRBV9 and J usage is TRBJ2-3; D unclear. V lost 0 bases, J lost 1 base, and 3 bases lay in between. The V gene's germline CDR1 is SGDLS and CDR2 YYNGEE. This CDR3 is built from 13 residues. The CDR3 nucleotides read TGTGCCAGCAGCGTAGTAGGCACAGATACGCAGTATTTT. Translation: CASSVVGTDTQYF. The variable domain in full, completed from reference TRBV9 and TRBJ2-3, reads DSGVTQTPKHLITATGQRVTLRCSPRSGDLSVYWYQQSLDQGLQFLIQYYNGEERAKGNILERFSAQQFPDLHSELNLSSLELGDSALYFCASSVVGTDTQYFGPGTRLTVL.

Concerning this clonotype: A junction boundary mismatches the germline segment, possibly from a read error. This chain uses TRBV30 with TRBJ2-1, with 15 bases fitting TRBD2. The CDR3 contains 13 residues. Germline V gene lookup returns CDR1 GTSNPN and CDR2 SVGIG (reference sequence). The CDR3 bases are TGTGCCTGGACTGGGACTAGCGGGGGGCCTCGAATCTTC. This codes for CAWTGTSGGPRIF.

This clonotype was seen at least ten times. V usage is TRBV5-4 and J usage is TRBJ1-2, with D perhaps TRBD1 (5 bases). Germline CDR1 is SGHNT and CDR2 is YYREEE (reference sequence). CDR3 size: 14 residues. V was clipped by 0 bases and J by 7 bases, with 13 bases between them. The CDR3 DNA sequence: TGTGCCAGCAGCTTGGGACAGTTTGGCGGTGGCTACACCTTC. This codes for CASSLGQFGGGYTF.

This clonotype was counted at least ten times. The V gene is TRBV20-1, the J gene TRBJ2-3; no definite D call. Trimming stripped 1 base from V and 2 bases from J, with 13 bases between. Per germline, CDR1 DFQATT and CDR2 SNEGSKA (reference sequence). The CDR3 spans 15 residues. The CDR3 region is CSARGTRRLTDTQYF. The CDR3 region has the DNA TGCAGTGCTAGAGGAACTCGGCGTCTCACAGATACGCAGTATTTT.

CDR3 sequence (DNA): TGTGCCAGCATTCCACCTACAGGGGGGAACACTGAAGCTTTCTTT. Its translation is CASIPPTGGNTEAFF. The chain joins TRBV7-9 to TRBJ1-1; the match to TRBD1 covers 8 bases. V was pared by 7 bases and J by 1 base, with 8 bases of the junction left unmatched. The V gene's germline CDR1 is SEHNR and CDR2 FQNEAQ (reference sequence). The CDR3 is 15 amino acids. Drawing the rest from reference TRBV7-9 and TRBJ1-1, the complete variable domain is DTGVSQNPRHKITKRGQNVTFRCDPISEHNRLYWYRQTLGQGPEFLTYFQNEAQLEKSRLLSDRFSAERPKGSFSTLEIQRTEQGDSAMYLCASIPPTGGNTEAFFGQGTRLTVV.

This clonotype was seen at least ten times. The chain links TRBV6-5 to TRBJ2-7; D remains unclear. The V and J ends lost 6 bases and 5 bases respectively, with 23 bases between them. In germline, CDR1 is MNHEY, CDR2 SVGAGI. The CDR3 runs to 16 residues. The CDR3 region is CASSPARLVVPHEQYF. The CDR3, as DNA: TGTGCCAGCAGCCCGGCTAGGCTAGTTGTTCCCCACGAGCAGTACTTC.